These T cell receptor beta chains were read from a single sample in a study of CD8 T cells in ankylosing spondylitis. TCRdb redid the calling of the 5' RACE reads with MiXCR, one entry per CDR3 protein. The table lists roughly 250,000 distinct CDR3 sequences, approximately 9% of them singletons. The sequenced sample consisted of blood, either unsorted or a sorted T cell fraction (not recorded which). These receptors originate from a male donor with ankylosing spondylitis or in good health (not recorded which). Both conserved end residues are part of each CDR3. A D gene is named only where the DNA matches it firmly. Only part of the rows carry a size: once, few, many, or a class if the clone is expanded.

j_call clone_size v_call d_call cdr3_aa cdr3_nt
TRBJ1-4 many TRBV7-2 . CASSPVGNEKLFF TGTGCCAGCAGCCCGGTGGGTAATGAAAAACTGTTTTTT
TRBJ2-2 many TRBV9 TRBD1 CASRAPTGPGELFF TGTGCCAGCAGGGCGCCGACAGGGCCCGGGGAGCTGTTTTTT
TRBJ2-3 . TRBV7-2 . CASRSGTDTQYF TGTGCCAGCCGGTCCGGCACAGATACGCAGTATTTT
TRBJ2-2 many TRBV7-9 TRBD1 CASSPPIKQGAGELFF TGTGCCAGCAGCCCCCCTATCAAACAGGGGGCCGGGGAGCTGTTTTTT
TRBJ2-6 many TRBV12-3/TRBV12-4 . CASSDVHSGANVLTF TGTGCCAGCAGTGACGTCCATTCTGGGGCCAACGTCCTGACTTTC
TRBJ2-7 . TRBV18 TRBD2 CASSTGTRNEQYF TGTGCCAGCTCAACAGGGACTAGAAACGAGCAGTACTTC
TRBJ1-2 many TRBV15 TRBD1 CATSSAGGQIYGYTF TGTGCCACCAGCAGTGCTGGGGGACAGATCTATGGCTACACCTTC
TRBJ1-5 many TRBV20-1 . CSARESRGNQPQHF TGCAGTGCTAGAGAAAGTAGGGGAAATCAACCCCAGCATTTT
TRBJ2-1 many TRBV11-3 . CASSKQGRRVYNEQFF TGTGCCAGCAGCAAACAGGGGAGGCGGGTTTACAATGAGCAGTTCTTC
TRBJ2-4 . TRBV20-1 TRBD2 CSATPTSGAELIAKNIQYF TGCAGTGCTACTCCTACTAGCGGAGCAGAACTAATAGCCAAAAACATTCAGTACTTC
TRBJ2-5 many TRBV30 . CAWSASETQYF TGTGCCTGGAGTGCTTCGGAGACCCAGTACTTC
TRBJ2-1 once TRBV20-1 TRBD2 CSATSGEGYEQFF TGCAGTGCCACTAGCGGGGAAGGCTATGAGCAGTTCTTC
TRBJ2-1 many TRBV4-1 . CASSQGPTRSFYNEQFF TGCGCCAGCAGCCAAGGTCCTACGCGAAGCTTCTACAATGAGCAGTTCTTC
TRBJ1-2 few TRBV3-1 . CASSQDEEGLGCYTF TGTGCCAGCAGCCAAGATGAGGAAGGGCTCGGGTGCTACACCTTC
TRBJ1-1 many TRBV7-3 . CASSIRRLNTEAFF TGTGCCAGCTCGATCCGCAGGCTAAACACTGAAGCTTTCTTT
TRBJ2-3 many TRBV4-3 . CASSSYGGTTDTQYF TGCGCCAGCAGCTCATACGGCGGGACAACAGATACGCAGTATTTT
TRBJ2-7 . TRBV30 . CAWSVGRGGFEQYF TGTGCCTGGAGTGTTGGCAGGGGGGGATTCGAGCAGTACTTC
TRBJ2-1 . TRBV11-2 . CASSALRGYFEQFF TGTGCCAGCAGTGCTCTCCGGGGATACTTTGAGCAGTTCTTC
TRBJ2-2 many TRBV27 . CASGWKVAGELFF TGTGCCAGCGGCTGGAAGGTTGCCGGGGAGCTGTTTTTT
TRBJ2-4 many TRBV5-1 TRBD1 CASSLSLGQDSTLAKNIQYF TGCGCCAGCAGCTTGTCTTTGGGACAGGACTCCACCTTAGCCAAAAACATTCAGTACTTC
TRBJ1-1 . TRBV12-3/TRBV12-4 . CASSEGRPGAEAFF TGTGCCAGCAGCGAGGGGCGCCCAGGAGCGGAAGCTTTCTTT
TRBJ2-1 many TRBV19 . CASALGHEQFF TGTGCCAGTGCCTTAGGCCATGAGCAGTTCTTC
TRBJ2-1 . TRBV7-3 . CASSFGFSNEQFF TGTGCCAGCAGCTTCGGATTCAGCAATGAGCAGTTCTTC
TRBJ2-3 many TRBV29-1 . CSVALDPDTQYF TGCAGCGTTGCGTTGGATCCAGATACGCAGTATTTT
TRBJ2-1 few TRBV29-1 TRBD2 CSVEAGGGFEQFF TGCAGCGTTGAAGCGGGAGGGGGTTTTGAGCAGTTCTTC
TRBJ2-3 many TRBV5-1 . CASSLDGGQTDTQYF TGCGCCAGCAGCTTGGACGGGGGGCAGACAGATACGCAGTATTTT
TRBJ1-4 . TRBV2 . CASTRGGGEKLFF TGTGCCAGCACGAGAGGAGGTGGTGAAAAACTGTTTTTT
TRBJ2-1 many TRBV12-3/TRBV12-4 . CASSEVTGPRRDEQFF TGTGCCAGCAGTGAGGTTACGGGACCCCGAAGGGATGAGCAGTTCTTC
TRBJ2-2 . TRBV7-9 TRBD1 CASSSGQGARTGELFF TGTGCCAGCAGCTCGGGACAGGGGGCACGGACCGGGGAGCTGTTTTTT
TRBJ1-1 many TRBV12-3/TRBV12-4 . CASSLGPGDEAFF TGTGCCAGCAGTTTAGGTCCGGGGGATGAAGCTTTCTTT
TRBJ2-7 . TRBV6-1 TRBD1 CASTGGTVRDEQYF TGTGCCAGCACGGGTGGGACAGTGCGGGACGAGCAGTACTTC
TRBJ2-7 many TRBV9 TRBD2 CASRPGLDINEQYF TGTGCCAGCAGGCCGGGACTAGATATCAACGAGCAGTACTTC
TRBJ1-1 many TRBV27 . CASSLQSRNTEAFF TGTGCCAGCAGTTTACAATCCCGAAACACTGAAGCTTTCTTT
TRBJ1-6 many TRBV5-1 TRBD1 CASRRDSRSSYNSPLHF TGCGCCAGCAGGCGGGACAGCCGGAGCTCCTATAATTCACCCCTCCACTTT
TRBJ2-6 . TRBV12-3/TRBV12-4 . CASRQTSGANVLTF TGTGCCAGCAGACAGACCTCTGGGGCCAACGTCCTGACTTTC
TRBJ2-1 many TRBV12-3/TRBV12-4 . CASSLGTTFNEQFF TGTGCCAGCAGTTTAGGGACTACCTTCAATGAGCAGTTCTTC
TRBJ1-6 few TRBV7-9 . CASSPGTLYNSPLHF TGTGCCAGCAGCCCGGGGACCCTCTATAATTCACCCCTCCACTTT
TRBJ2-5 . TRBV7-8 . CASRAGTQETQYF TGTGCCAGCAGAGCCGGGACACAAGAGACCCAGTACTTC
TRBJ2-7 few TRBV5-1 . CASSHSTEGSEQYF TGCGCCAGCAGCCACAGTACAGAGGGGAGCGAGCAGTACTTC
TRBJ2-5 many TRBV12-3/TRBV12-4 . CASSLSHPETQYF TGTGCCAGCAGTTTATCCCACCCAGAGACCCAGTACTTC
TRBJ1-1 many TRBV12-3/TRBV12-4 . CASSFVGDTEAFF TGTGCCAGCAGTTTTGTAGGTGACACTGAAGCTTTCTTT
TRBJ1-1 medium-sized TRBV5-1 . CASSLARGTGTEAFF TGCGCCAGCAGCTTGGCCAGGGGAACCGGGACTGAAGCTTTCTTT
TRBJ1-1 many TRBV20-1 . CSAEENMNTEAFF TGCAGTGCAGAAGAAAACATGAACACTGAAGCTTTCTTT
TRBJ1-3 many TRBV6-5 . CASSYSGQVGNTIYF TGTGCCAGCAGTTACTCGGGGCAGGTGGGAAACACCATATATTTT
TRBJ2-7 many TRBV7-2 TRBD2 CASSSRLAGGYEQYF TGTGCCAGCAGCTCCCGACTAGCGGGAGGGTACGAGCAGTACTTC
TRBJ1-1 . TRBV4-2 TRBD1 CASSQEGTGLTEAFF TGTGCCAGCAGCCAGGAAGGGACAGGGTTGACTGAAGCTTTCTTT
TRBJ2-7 . TRBV5-1 TRBD1 CASSLTGGNYEQYF TGCGCCAGCAGCTTAACAGGGGGCAATTACGAGCAGTACTTC
TRBJ1-5 . TRBV6-1 . CASSELGRRRLNQPQHF TGTGCCAGCAGTGAACTAGGGAGGCGACGGCTTAATCAGCCCCAGCATTTT
TRBJ1-1 few TRBV7-9 . CASSSAGEHEAFF TGTGCCAGCAGCTCTGCAGGGGAACATGAAGCTTTCTTT